These 5 T cell receptor beta chains were all obtained from the same sample, sequenced in a study of cytomegalovirus exposure and HLA in healthy donors. In the PCR, 60 Vbeta and 13 Jbeta primers were used. Method: immunoSEQ multiplex PCR; TCRdb's copy keeps in-frame clones and lacks some. The table lists some 250,000 clones, over 80% of them singletons. Sequencing was carried out using PBMCs. The receptors derive from a woman aged 40 to 50 in good health and CMV-seropositive.

This chain joins TRBV2 and TRBJ1-1, with D unresolved. The CDR3 extends over 14 amino acids. Per germline, CDR1 SNHLY and CDR2 FYNNEI. V shed 2 bases and J shed 11 bases, with 18 bases lying between them. The DNA of the CDR3 is TGTGCCAGCAGTGAACTTGGTGCTGGCCGAGGCGCTTTCTTT. Translation: CASSELGAGRGAFF.

V is TRBV7-7 and J is TRBJ1-5; TRBD1 might be the D (6 bases). This CDR3 is built from 16 residues. Trimming cost V 5 bases and J 3 bases, with 17 bases left between them. Germline assignment: CDR1 SSHAT and CDR2 FNYEAQ (reference sequence). The CDR3 protein is CASSPKPGQLNQPQHF. The CDR3 bases are TGTGCCAGCAGCCCAAAACCGGGACAACTCAATCAGCCCCAGCATTTT.

The chain uses TRBV7-2 and TRBJ2-3, with 13 nucleotides matching TRBD2. In germline, CDR1 is SGHTA, CDR2 FQGNSA. Trimming cost V 1 base and J 4 bases; bases outside gene matches: 5. The CDR3 length is 17 residues. This CDR3 is CASSLGLAGGGADTQYF. Here the CDR3 DNA reads TGTGCCAGCAGCTTAGGACTAGCGGGGGGCGGAGCAGATACGCAGTATTTT.

The gene calls are TRBV30 and TRBJ2-2; D perhaps matches TRBD2 (5 bases). CDR1 and CDR2 (germline): GTSNPN, SVGIG (reference sequence). The V end lost 8 bases, the J end lost 7 bases, and 32 bases lay between the germline ends. The CDR3 is 18 residues long. The CDR3 region is CASQPGRLRGLSGGELFF. CDR3 sequence (DNA): TGTGCCAGCCAACCGGGAAGGTTACGGGGTTTGTCGGGCGGGGAGCTGTTTTTT.

This clone came up once. V usage is TRBV15 and J usage is TRBJ2-1; 7 bases map to TRBD2. Germline CDR1 reads LNHNV; CDR2 reads YYDKDF (reference sequence). Germline trimming cut 8 bases from V and 2 bases from J; bases unmatched to any gene: 6. CDR3 length: 14 amino acids. CDR3 protein: CATGLGSTYNEQFF. CDR3 coding DNA: TGTGCCACCGGACTAGGGAGTACCTACAATGAGCAGTTCTTC.